The 28 T cell receptor beta chains below were found in one sample sequenced in a study of shared clonotypes between healthy human individuals. Using immunoSEQ multiplex PCR, the repertoire was profiled, and TCRdb retains in-frame clones only, with some absent. The data contain fewer than 600,000 clones, around 74% of them singletons. Sequencing was done on a sample of PBMCs. These receptors were collected from a woman aged 40 to 50 in good health. Some clones in this sample may be carry-over from other donors' samples.

This chain connects TRBV5-8 to TRBJ2-3, with TRBD2 identical over 7 bases. The germline V gene encodes CDR1 SGHTS and CDR2 YDEGEE. The CDR3 has 16 residues. With V trimmed by 4 bases and J by 4 bases, 12 bases remained unmatched. CDR3 in DNA: TGTGCCAGCAGCACGCAGAGACTAGCCTTCGCAGATACGCAGTATTTT. Amino acid sequence: CASSTQRLAFADTQYF.

This chain connects TRBV10-2 to TRBJ1-5, with D hard to call. Germline loops: CDR1 WSHSY, CDR2 SAAADI. This CDR3 comprises 13 residues. Trimming left V 2 bases short and J 9 bases short, with 11 bases between. CDR3 bases: TGCGCCAGCAGTGAGATCCCCACCCTGCCCCAGCATTTT. It yields the protein CASSEIPTLPQHF.

The rearrangement links TRBV6-1 to TRBJ1-1, with TRBD1 matching 10 bases. Looked up from germline, CDR1 is MNHNS and CDR2 is SASEGT. After removal of 6 bases from V and 3 bases from J, the junction contained 4 bases not matched to a gene. This CDR3 spans 14 amino acids. The CDR3 DNA sequence: TGTGCCAGCAGCCGGACAGGGGGAGACACTGAAGCTTTCTTT. Translation gives CASSRTGGDTEAFF.

In regard to this clone: A much larger clone is a single base away; this may be a read error. The J gene is TRBJ2-5, the V gene TRBV5-4; 8 positions agree with TRBD1. The DNA end is a closer match to TRBJ2-7, so the J assignment may be wrong. This CDR3 is built from 13 residues. Germline V gene data show CDR1 as SGHNT and CDR2 as YYREEE (reference sequence). The CDR3 coding sequence is TGTGCCAGCAGTTGGACAGGGAACTACGAGCAGTACTTC. It codes for CASSWTGNYEQYF.

The CDR3 loop is CASSLRLAGEADTQYF. For the CDR3, the DNA is TGCGCCAGCAGTTTGCGACTAGCGGGAGAGGCAGATACGCAGTATTTT. J is TRBJ2-3 and V is TRBV5-1; 12 bases line up with TRBD2. Looked up from germline, CDR1 is SGHRS and CDR2 is YFSETQ. J gave up 4 bases and V 5 bases, and 8 bases lay outside the gene matches. The CDR3 has 16 residues. Full variable domain (missing parts from reference TRBV5-1 and TRBJ2-3): KAGVTQTPRYLIKTRGQQVTLSCSPISGHRSVSWYQQTPGQGLQFLFEYFSETQRNKGNFPGRFSGRQFSNSRSEMNVSTLELGDSALYLCASSLRLAGEADTQYFGPGTRLTVL.

V is TRBV29-1 and J is TRBJ2-1; D is possibly TRBD1 (5 bases). The CDR3 runs to 9 residues. The V and J ends lost 7 bases and 12 bases respectively, with 10 bases between them. The germline V gene has CDR1 SQVTM and CDR2 ANQGSEA. CDR3 nucleotides: TGCAGCGCAGGGCATCCGCAGTTCTTC. Its translation is CSAGHPQFF.

This clone was seen at least ten times. This chain joins TRBV5-1 and TRBJ2-3, with no clear D. The CDR3 loop spans 14 amino acids. Trimming pared 4 bases from V and 0 bases from J, leaving 9 bases between. Germline CDR1 and CDR2: SGHRS and YFSETQ. The CDR3 region has the DNA TGCGCCAGCAGCCCTACAACTAGCACAGATACGCAGTATTTT. Translating it yields CASSPTTSTDTQYF.

As to this clone: A single base separates this from a much larger clone, so it may be a read error. V is TRBV11-2 and J is TRBJ2-3; 7 bases line up with TRBD2. With V trimmed by 5 bases and J by 2 bases, 4 bases remained unmatched. The CDR3 loop spans 14 amino acids. The germline V gene has CDR1 SGHAT and CDR2 FQNNGV. The CDR3 region has the DNA TGTGCCAGCAGCCCCGGGACTACCACAGATACGCAGTATTTT. This gives the protein CASSPGTTTDTQYF.

About this clone itself: This same CDR3 is encoded by further DNA sequences in the sample. V usage is TRBV6-1 and J usage is TRBJ2-7, with D perhaps matching TRBD2 (7 bases). Trimming took 1 base from V and 4 from J, leaving 14 bases between them. The CDR3 is made up of 15 amino acids. CDR1 and CDR2 from the germline V gene are MNHNS and SASEGT. DNA of the CDR3: TGTGCCAGCAGTGAAGAGGGGGGAGGGCCGTACGAGCAGTACTTC. Its protein product is CASSEEGGGPYEQYF.

This clone was counted between two and nine times. The chain carries TRBV30 and TRBJ1-2; D is uncertain. This CDR3 contains 11 residues. The germline V and J ends were trimmed by 0 bases and 10 bases, with 9 bases remaining between them. Per germline, CDR1 GTSNPN and CDR2 SVGIG (reference sequence). Here the CDR3 DNA reads TGTGCCTGGAGTGTCGGTTTCGACTACACCTTC. Amino acid sequence: CAWSVGFDYTF.

V gene TRBV4-1 combines with J gene TRBJ2-3, with TRBD2 matching over 9 bases. CDR1 and CDR2 from the germline V gene are MGHRA and YSYEKL. This CDR3 has 17 residues. The ends lost 2 bases at V and 4 bases at J; junction bases unmatched: 10. The CDR3 is CASSQSIAGVGSDTQYF. The CDR3 DNA follows: TGCGCCAGCAGCCAATCAATAGCGGGAGTGGGATCAGATACGCAGTATTTT.

The chain uses TRBV19 and TRBJ2-3, with TRBD2 identical over 9 bases. After removal of 3 bases from V and 1 base from J, the junction contained 5 bases not matched to a gene. The CDR3 length is 16 residues. Germline values: CDR1 LNHDA, CDR2 SQIVND (reference sequence). This chain's CDR3 is CASSIGLAGRTDTQYF. The CDR3 coding sequence is TGTGCCAGTAGTATTGGTCTAGCGGGACGCACAGATACGCAGTATTTT.

The genes are TRBV5-8 and TRBJ1-2; 8 nucleotides line up with TRBD1. Germline V gives CDR1 SGHTS, CDR2 YDEGEE. This CDR3 contains 15 residues. Trimming removed 4 bases from V and 1 base from J; junction bases left unmatched: 6. CDR3 residues: CASSQTGVLNYGYTF. CDR3 bases: TGTGCCAGCAGCCAGACAGGGGTTCTTAACTATGGCTACACCTTC.

The CDR3 reads CASRSGLAGQETQYF. The CDR3 region has the DNA TGTGCCAGCAGGAGCGGACTAGCGGGGCAAGAGACCCAGTACTTC. This chain links TRBV6-5 with TRBJ2-5; 12 positions agree with TRBD2. V was pared by 6 bases and J by 2 bases, with 4 bases of the junction left unmatched. Germline CDR1 MNHEY, CDR2 SVGAGI. The CDR3 extends over 15 amino acids.

This chain uses TRBV28 with TRBJ2-7, with TRBD1 matching 7 bases. Trimming took 5 bases from V and 1 from J; bases not matched to a gene: 11. The CDR3 consists of 16 residues. The germline CDR1 and CDR2 sequences are MDHEN and SYDVKM. The CDR3 region has the DNA TGTGCCAGCAGTATCCCGGGACAGATATCTTCCTACGAGCAGTACTTC. Translated, it gives CASSIPGQISSYEQYF.

The V call is TRBV7-9, the J call TRBJ1-2, with TRBD1 matching 9 bases. Germline V CDR1 and CDR2: SEHNR, FQNEAQ (reference sequence). With V trimmed by 5 bases and J by 7 bases, 11 bases remained unmatched. The CDR3 extends over 15 amino acids. The chain's CDR3 is CASSAWDRDVSGYTF. In DNA form, the CDR3 reads TGTGCCAGCAGCGCCTGGGACAGGGATGTGAGTGGCTACACCTTC.

V and J are TRBV18 and TRBJ1-1; no clear D. Between the trimmed V and J ends, which lost 3 bases and 4 bases, there was a span of 9 bases. The CDR3 is 13 amino acids. The germline V gene encodes CDR1 KGHSH and CDR2 LQKENI. The DNA of the CDR3 is TGTGCCAGCTCACCCTCGTTGGGCACTGAAGCTTTCTTT. Amino acid sequence: CASSPSLGTEAFF.

The chain uses TRBV18 and TRBJ2-5, with no clear D. Germline loops: CDR1 KGHSH, CDR2 LQKENI. Trimming took off 4 bases at V and 1 base at J, with 10 bases between the two ends. The CDR3 runs to 14 residues. CDR3 in amino acids: CASSLDVFQETQYF. CDR3 DNA sequence: TGTGCCAGCTCACTCGATGTTTTCCAAGAGACCCAGTACTTC.

This clone was detected ten times or more. The chain joins TRBV7-2 to TRBJ2-6; D gene ambiguous. Trimming stripped 1 base from V and 2 bases from J, with 3 bases between. The germline gives CDR1 SGHTA, CDR2 FQGNSA. The CDR3 has 14 amino acids. The CDR3, as DNA: TGTGCCAGCAGCTTAGGTACTGGGGCCAACGTCCTGACTTTC. It translates to CASSLGTGANVLTF.

The V gene is TRBV7-9, the J gene TRBJ2-5; possibly TRBD1 or TRBD2 for D (6 bases each). The V gene lost 3 bases and the J gene lost 4 bases, with 18 bases spanning the gap. The CDR3 extends over 16 amino acids. Germline-derived CDR1 and CDR2 are SEHNR and FQNEAQ (reference sequence). CDR3 loop: CASSLTGARGGETQYF. In DNA form, the CDR3 reads TGTGCCAGCAGCTTGACGGGAGCGAGAGGGGGAGAGACCCAGTACTTC.

This chain links TRBV19 with TRBJ2-7; 8 nucleotides agree with TRBD1. Germline CDR1 LNHDA, CDR2 SQIVND (reference sequence). This CDR3 is built from 13 residues. The junction had 4 bases not matched to a gene; V was cut back by 3 bases and J by 6 bases. The CDR3 DNA reads TGTGCCAGTAGTATCCCTACAGGGGGCGAGCAGTACTTC. Translated, it gives CASSIPTGGEQYF.

A note on this clone: This may be a read error: a much more frequent sequence differs by one nucleotide. The same CDR3 can be traced to other DNA sequences in this sample. This sequence joins TRBV5-1 and TRBJ2-6; D remains ambiguous. Trimming shortened V by 0 bases and J by 2 bases, and 6 bases separated the two germline ends. The germline gives CDR1 SGHRS, CDR2 YFSETQ. The CDR3 extends over 15 amino acids. The CDR3 DNA is TGCGCCAGCAGCTTGGCTGGGACTGGGGCCAACGTCCTGACTTTC. This gives the protein CASSLAGTGANVLTF.

The chain links TRBV11-2 to TRBJ2-7; possible D gene TRBD2, 6 bases. The CDR3 consists of 13 residues. Per the germline V gene, CDR1 is SGHAT and CDR2 is FQNNGV. V gave up 5 bases and J gave up 11 bases, with 19 bases separating them. CDR3 amino acids: CASSPLTEGKKYF. CDR3 bases: TGTGCCAGCAGCCCCTTGACGGAGGGGAAAAAGTACTTC.

CDR3 DNA: TGTGCCAGCAGGGCGGGCTATGGCTACACCTTC. It is translated as CASRAGYGYTF. The chain uses TRBV9 and TRBJ1-2; unclear D gene. CDR1 and CDR2 (germline): SGDLS, YYNGEE. The CDR3 has 11 residues. V was pared by 5 bases and J by 4 bases, with 6 bases between.

There are a few counts of this clone. The chain couples TRBV29-1 to TRBJ1-1; 7 nucleotides agree with TRBD1. Germline V CDR1 and CDR2: SQVTM, ANQGSEA. This CDR3 has 13 residues. V lost 6 bases, J lost 0 bases, and 4 bases stayed unmatched. The CDR3 spells CSVETGMNTEAFF. As DNA, the CDR3 is TGCAGCGTGGAGACAGGGATGAACACTGAAGCTTTCTTT.

The chain recombines TRBV29-1 with TRBJ2-3, with D uncertain. Trimming removed 7 bases from V and 0 bases from J, with 8 bases in between. The germline CDR1 and CDR2 sequences are SQVTM and ANQGSEA. The CDR3 covers 12 residues. CDR3 in amino acids: CSARVSTDTQYF. Written as DNA, the CDR3 is TGCAGCGCAAGGGTGAGCACAGATACGCAGTATTTT.

This clone has just a few counts. The rearrangement links TRBV7-2 to TRBJ2-3, with 7 bases aligning to TRBD1. With 1 base clipped from V and 0 bases from J, the junction kept 10 bases outside the gene matches. CDR1 SGHTA and CDR2 FQGNSA come from the germline V gene. This CDR3 comprises 18 residues. The CDR3 DNA is TGTGCCAGCAGCTTAGTGGAACCGGGACAGCGTAGCACAGATACGCAGTATTTT. This gives the protein CASSLVEPGQRSTDTQYF.

At least ten counts were recorded for this clone. The chain joins TRBV6-5 to TRBJ2-1; D remains ambiguous. V gave up 0 bases and J gave up 4 bases, with 10 bases separating them. The CDR3 length is 15 residues. Germline assignment: CDR1 MNHEY and CDR2 SVGAGI. The CDR3 bases are TGTGCCAGCAGTTACTCGTTTGCTAGATACAATGAGCAGTTCTTC. Translated: CASSYSFARYNEQFF.